In its sample, the clone carrying this T cell receptor (beta chain) was seen many times. Its antigen is as yet unknown. The CDR3 has 18 amino acids. V was clipped by 6 bases and J by 0 bases; unmatched bases: 6. In germline, CDR1 is MGHRA, CDR2 YSYEKL. This record comes from a study of human T cells and chemical hapten exposure. Overall study context: Each patient's scalp received weekly diphenylcyclopropenone throughout the approximately 25-week study. General observations from the study: DPC sensitization did not alter TCRs above 1 in 1000 frequency. Having alopecia, the donors may differ immunologically from healthy people.

The time point: patch test 1, 2 weeks after DPC sensitization. Treatment reported: therapeutic diphenylcyclopropenone sensitization with weekly scalp DPC. Alopecia patients, 18 to 70 years old and DPC-suitable, served as donors. Each CDR3 protein is one row after TCRdb ran MiXCR on the RACE reads. The sample lists around 300,000 distinct CDR3 sequences; around 6.9% were seen once. The clonotype was recovered from a woman in her late teens or twenties with alopecia areata. Some clones in this sample may be carry-over from other donors' samples. The specimen was whole blood, collected in connection with sensitization to the hapten diphenylcyclopropenone (DPC). V usage is TRBV4-1 and J usage is TRBJ2-6; 12 bases align to TRBD2. This CDR3 is CASSRTSGDVSGANVLTF. The CDR3 bases are TGCGCCAGCAGTAGGACTAGCGGGGATGTCTCTGGGGCCAACGTCCTGACTTTC.